This TCR beta chain was observed in a study of T cell responses to AZD1222 COVID-19 vaccine. Study observations and caveats: Reports indicate that nearly half of spike-specific TCRs are directed at unmutated variant regions. Mapped onto spike, vaccine-associated CD4 TCRs spanned it and were dominant at 160-218 and 743-854. Seropositivity was recorded at baseline in only 6 or 7 AZD1222 recipients.

Method: immunoSEQ multiplex PCR; TCRdb's copy keeps in-frame clones and lacks some. Counted here are about 180,000 clones, approximately 92% occurring once; the ten biggest clones make up around 0.97%. The CDR3 covers 13 residues. Germline V gene data show CDR1 as GTSNPN and CDR2 as SVGIG (reference sequence). V lost 0 bases, J lost 6 bases, and 2 bases stayed unmatched. In regard to this clone: As yet, its antigen is unknown.

The starting material was peripheral blood, obtained 28 days after the second dose of the MenACWY control vaccine. The V call is TRBV30, the J call TRBJ1-2; TRBD1 agrees at 9 bases. This receptor was identified in an adult who received the MenACWY meningococcal vaccine as a control. This CDR3 reads CAWSVGTGNGYTF. In DNA, the CDR3 is TGTGCCTGGAGTGTCGGGACAGGGAATGGCTACACCTTC.